This is a list of T cell receptor beta chains from one sample in a study of T cell repertoires in cytomegalovirus infection. For these TCRs, the target antigens are not known. Via MiXCR, TCRdb re-called the reads, giving one row per CDR3 protein. Among about a million distinct CDR3 sequences listed, about 33% were seen once. The sequencing here drew on cultured CD8+ T cells from PBMCs, taken from culture after CMV antigen stimulation. These receptors were taken from a human donor in good health (CMV status not recorded). Some clones in this sample may be carry-over from other donors' samples. The CDR3 runs from the conserved cysteine through the conserved F or W. D genes are given only for firm matches. Clone size appears in some rows only: once, few, many, or a class for an expanded clone.

D gene: NA; J gene: TRBJ2-2; V gene: TRBV19; clone size: NA; CDR3 protein: CASSPIETGELFF; CDR3 DNA: TGTGCCAGTAGTCCCATAGAAACCGGGGAGCTGTTTTTT
D gene: NA; J gene: TRBJ2-3; V gene: TRBV12-3/TRBV12-4; clone size: few; CDR3 protein: CASSFQGPTDTQYF; CDR3 DNA: TGTGCCAGCAGTTTTCAGGGGCCCACAGATACGCAGTATTTT
D gene: NA; J gene: TRBJ1-5; V gene: TRBV7-2; clone size: many; CDR3 protein: CASSLTYGANQPQHF; CDR3 DNA: TGTGCCAGCAGCTTAACTTACGGGGCTAATCAGCCCCAGCATTTT
D gene: NA; J gene: TRBJ1-5; V gene: TRBV28; clone size: NA; CDR3 protein: CASSLAMYSNQPQHF; CDR3 DNA: TGTGCCAGCAGTTTAGCGATGTATAGCAATCAGCCCCAGCATTTT
D gene: NA; J gene: TRBJ1-1; V gene: TRBV20-1; clone size: many; CDR3 protein: CSATKGGTEAFF; CDR3 DNA: TGCAGTGCGACCAAGGGGGGCACTGAAGCTTTCTTT
D gene: TRBD1; J gene: TRBJ1-4; V gene: TRBV28; clone size: NA; CDR3 protein: CASSPTGGEANEKLFF; CDR3 DNA: TGTGCCAGCAGTCCGACAGGGGGCGAGGCTAATGAAAAACTGTTTTTT
D gene: NA; J gene: TRBJ1-1; V gene: TRBV4-1; clone size: few; CDR3 protein: CASSQSLSRDTEAFF; CDR3 DNA: TGCGCCAGCAGCCAATCGCTATCCAGGGACACTGAAGCTTTCTTT
D gene: NA; J gene: TRBJ1-1; V gene: TRBV6-5; clone size: many; CDR3 protein: CASSYFENTEAFF; CDR3 DNA: TGTGCCAGCAGTTACTTTGAGAACACTGAAGCTTTCTTT
D gene: NA; J gene: TRBJ1-2; V gene: TRBV7-9; clone size: NA; CDR3 protein: CVSSFTPGQGKYGYTF; CDR3 DNA: TGTGTCAGCAGCTTTACCCCCGGTCAGGGGAAATATGGCTACACCTTC
D gene: TRBD1; J gene: TRBJ1-4; V gene: TRBV7-9; clone size: few; CDR3 protein: CASGDRDRSEKLFF; CDR3 DNA: TGTGCCAGCGGGGATCGGGACAGGTCTGAAAAACTGTTTTTT
D gene: NA; J gene: TRBJ2-5; V gene: TRBV2; clone size: few; CDR3 protein: CAILQETQYF; CDR3 DNA: TGTGCCATCCTTCAAGAGACCCAGTACTTC
D gene: NA; J gene: TRBJ2-6; V gene: TRBV27; clone size: NA; CDR3 protein: CASSSIDSISGANVLTF; CDR3 DNA: TGTGCCAGCAGTTCGATAGACAGCATCTCTGGGGCCAACGTCCTGACTTTC
D gene: NA; J gene: TRBJ2-6; V gene: TRBV16; clone size: few; CDR3 protein: CASSQLGLNSGANVLTF; CDR3 DNA: TGTGCCAGCAGCCAATTGGGACTGAACTCTGGGGCCAACGTCCTGACTTTC
D gene: NA; J gene: TRBJ2-3; V gene: TRBV7-2; clone size: many; CDR3 protein: CASSLKTSGDTQYF; CDR3 DNA: TGTGCCAGCAGCTTAAAGACAAGTGGAGATACGCAGTATTTT
D gene: TRBD1; J gene: TRBJ2-7; V gene: TRBV11-2; clone size: NA; CDR3 protein: CASRGTGSSYEQYF; CDR3 DNA: TGTGCCAGCAGGGGGACAGGGAGTAGCTACGAGCAGTACTTC
D gene: NA; J gene: TRBJ1-5; V gene: TRBV5-6; clone size: few; CDR3 protein: CASSPRGGNNQPQHF; CDR3 DNA: TGTGCCAGCAGCCCCCGGGGAGGGAACAATCAGCCCCAGCATTTT
D gene: TRBD2; J gene: TRBJ2-5; V gene: TRBV27; clone size: few; CDR3 protein: CASSSSTGLAGGPRETQYF; CDR3 DNA: TGTGCCAGCAGTTCCTCTACCGGACTAGCGGGGGGGCCTCGGGAGACCCAGTACTTC
D gene: TRBD2; J gene: TRBJ2-5; V gene: TRBV4-3; clone size: NA; CDR3 protein: CASSQDCQRDRQETQYF; CDR3 DNA: TGCGCCAGCAGCCAAGATTGCCAGCGGGATAGACAAGAGACCCAGTACTTC
D gene: TRBD1; J gene: TRBJ2-6; V gene: TRBV11-3; clone size: NA; CDR3 protein: CASGDDRGISGANVLTF; CDR3 DNA: TGTGCCAGCGGGGACGACAGGGGAATCTCTGGGGCCAACGTCCTGACTTTC
D gene: TRBD1; J gene: TRBJ1-1; V gene: TRBV5-6; clone size: few; CDR3 protein: CASSLRPGQGNTEAFF; CDR3 DNA: TGTGCCAGCAGCTTGAGGCCGGGACAGGGGAACACTGAAGCTTTCTTT